One and the same sample provided the 21 T cell receptor beta chains below, sequenced in a study of blood T cell repertoires in COVID-19 (dated by TCRdb to 2018 to 2021). Library preparation used the immunoSEQ multiplex PCR assay. The immuneACCESS repertoire file appears here via TCRdb, limited to in-frame rearrangements. These files lack a portion of the clones; in checked studies, under half of the deficit traces to unresolved V genes, and the cause of the others is not known. The table for this sample lists more than 150,000 clones; 80% to 90% of them were counted only once. About 12% of the sample rests with the top ten. The sequenced sample was peripheral blood. The receptors originated from an elderly woman with COVID-19, enrolled during active disease.

This clone was found once. The CDR3 DNA is TGTGCCACCAGCAGTGACCGGGACAGAGTTTTCTATTATGGCTACACCTTC. Its translation: CATSSDRDRVFYYGYTF. The rearrangement uses TRBV15 and TRBJ1-2; 7 bases are shared with TRBD1. The germline gives CDR1 LNHNV, CDR2 YYDKDF (reference sequence). This CDR3 spans 17 amino acids. The trim removed 3 bases at V and 5 bases at J, leaving 15 bases unmatched.

The chain is built from TRBV7-9 and TRBJ2-1, with TRBD2 matching 7 bases. The length of the CDR3 is 15 residues. V trimming: 4 bases; J trimming: 5 bases; junction bases outside the gene matches: 8. CDR1 and CDR2 (germline): SEHNR, FQNEAQ (reference sequence). CDR3 coding DNA: TGTGCCAGCAGCTCCTTCCGCGGGAGTCACAATGAGCAGTTCTTC. Protein: CASSSFRGSHNEQFF.

The chain has TRBV11-2 and TRBJ1-2; the D is unclear. The CDR3 spans 13 residues. Trimming left V 5 bases short and J 7 bases short, with 14 bases between. Germline loops: CDR1 SGHAT, CDR2 FQNNGV. CDR3 sequence: CASSLTRRGGYTF. DNA for the CDR3: TGTGCCAGCAGCCTTACTCGGCGGGGTGGCTACACCTTC.

J is TRBJ2-1 and V is TRBV13; D is unresolved. CDR1 is PRHDT, CDR2 FYEKMQ, per germline (reference sequence). CDR3 length: 14 residues. V was shortened by 0 bases and J by 8 bases, with 11 bases between the two germline ends. CDR3 loop: CASSLGPYPDEQFF. The CDR3 bases are TGTGCCAGCAGCTTAGGTCCCTACCCCGATGAGCAGTTCTTC.

The V and J genes are TRBV7-6 and TRBJ1-2; D is unclear. Per the germline V gene, CDR1 is SGHVS and CDR2 is FNYEAQ. The V gene lost 5 bases and the J gene lost 1 base, with 14 bases spanning the gap. This CDR3 is built from 15 residues. DNA of the CDR3: TGTGCCAGCAGCCCCATCCTAGACGGTAACTATGGCTACACCTTC. It is translated as CASSPILDGNYGYTF. Looking up the rest from reference TRBV7-6 and TRBJ1-2 gives the full variable domain: GAGVSQSPRYKVTKRGQDVALRCDPISGHVSLYWYRQALGQGPEFLTYFNYEAQQDKSGLPNDRFSAERPEGSISTLTIQRTEQRDSAMYRCASSPILDGNYGYTFGSGTRLTVV.

The V gene is TRBV18, the J gene TRBJ1-2, with 7 bases aligning to TRBD1. The V and J ends lost 3 bases and 3 bases, in that order; junction bases with no gene match: 4. The CDR3 runs to 14 residues. Looked up from germline, CDR1 is KGHSH and CDR2 is LQKENI. DNA of the CDR3: TGTGCCAGCTCACCCACGGGGACAGACTATGGCTACACCTTC. Translating gives CASSPTGTDYGYTF.

V and J are TRBV7-9 and TRBJ1-5; D is unclear. The V gene's germline CDR1 is SEHNR and CDR2 FQNEAQ (reference sequence). The V and J ends lost 1 base and 4 bases respectively, with 8 bases between them. The CDR3 totals 14 residues. CDR3 nucleotides: TGTGCCAGCAGCTTAGAATGGCCTAATCAGCCCCAGCATTTT. Its protein product is CASSLEWPNQPQHF.

This clone came up once. The J gene is TRBJ1-1, the V gene TRBV5-4; 11 bases are shared with TRBD1. With 4 bases clipped from V and 4 bases from J, the junction kept 6 bases outside the gene matches. CDR1 is SGHNT, CDR2 YYREEE, per germline (reference sequence). The CDR3 covers 15 residues. CDR3 sequence reads: CASSPWTGGGTEAFF. CDR3 bases: TGTGCCAGCAGCCCTTGGACAGGGGGCGGCACTGAAGCTTTCTTT.

The rearrangement uses TRBV7-9 and TRBJ1-1; no reliable D call. V was cut by 4 bases and J by 5 bases, with 17 bases left in between. The CDR3 covers 15 residues. Germline CDR1 SEHNR, CDR2 FQNEAQ (reference sequence). CDR3 region: CASSSWGAGETEAFF. The CDR3 nucleotides are TGTGCCAGCAGCTCCTGGGGAGCGGGAGAGACTGAAGCTTTCTTT.

As DNA, the CDR3 is TGTGCCACCGAACCGGGACAGGGTGACACCGGGGAGCTGTTTTTT. It encodes CATEPGQGDTGELFF. V and J are TRBV24-1 and TRBJ2-2; 9 bases are a match to TRBD1. The J segment lost 3 bases and the V segment lost 9 bases, leaving 7 bases of the junction unmatched. This CDR3 has 15 residues. CDR1 and CDR2 (germline): KGHDR, SFDVKD.

This clone was counted between two and nine times. The chain links TRBV4-2 to TRBJ2-7, with D possibly TRBD2 on 5 matching bases. The CDR3 has 14 amino acids. Germline CDR1 reads LGHNA; CDR2 reads YNFKEQ. The ends were cut back, 1 base at V and 3 bases at J, with 10 bases in the middle. In DNA form, the CDR3 reads TGTGCCAGCAGCCAAGCGGACGGGGACTACGAGCAGTACTTC. Encoded protein: CASSQADGDYEQYF.

The rearrangement links TRBV3-1 (or the pseudogene TRBV3-2) to TRBJ2-7, with 11 bases matching TRBD2. The length of the CDR3 is 16 residues. The V segment lost 4 bases and the J segment 5 bases; nucleotides outside the gene matches: 10. CDR1 is LGHDT, CDR2 YNNKEL, per germline (reference sequence). In DNA form, the CDR3 reads TGTGCCAGCAGCCCTTTGGGGCTAGCGGGAGGCCACGAGCAGTACTTC. It codes for CASSPLGLAGGHEQYF.

In this sample, this clone turned up a few times. V is TRBV9 and J is TRBJ1-1, with unresolved D. The CDR3 loop spans 16 amino acids. Germline V gene sequence: CDR1 SGDLS, CDR2 YYNGEE. V was trimmed by 0 bases and J by 4 bases, leaving 16 bases between them. CDR3 sequence reads: CASSVEDGGWFTEAFF. CDR3 coding DNA: TGTGCCAGCAGCGTAGAGGACGGCGGGTGGTTCACTGAAGCTTTCTTT.

In its sample, this clone was seen once. This rearrangement joins TRBV5-1 to TRBJ1-2; TRBD1 matches at 11 bases. The length of the CDR3 is 17 residues. Germline V gene data show CDR1 as SGHRS and CDR2 as YFSETQ. V shed 3 bases and J 4 bases; nucleotides not matched to a gene: 11. CDR3 in DNA: TGCGCCAGCAGCTGGTCGGTGGGACAGGGGGGTTCCTATGGCTACACCTTC. Translated: CASSWSVGQGGSYGYTF.

This clone occurred once. The CDR3 region has the DNA TGTGCCAGCAGCCCTAGCGGGGGCCTCTACAATGAGCAGTTCTTC. Protein product: CASSPSGGLYNEQFF. The rearrangement uses TRBV7-3 and TRBJ2-1; 10 positions agree with TRBD2. This CDR3 has 15 residues. The J segment lost 3 bases and the V segment lost 5 bases, leaving 4 bases of the junction unmatched. Looked up from germline, CDR1 is SGHTA and CDR2 is FQGTGA.

The genes are TRBV9 and TRBJ2-1; 9 bases agree with TRBD2. J was trimmed by 13 bases and V by 0 bases; bases with no gene match: 17. Germline V gives CDR1 SGDLS, CDR2 YYNGEE. This CDR3 is 17 amino acids long. CDR3 sequence reads: CASSVDLGVAGARRQFF. Written as DNA, the CDR3 is TGTGCCAGCAGCGTAGATCTCGGGGTAGCGGGGGCCCGCCGACAGTTCTTC.

The rearrangement uses TRBV3-1 (or the pseudogene TRBV3-2) and TRBJ1-2; D unclear. Germline-derived CDR1 and CDR2 are LGHDT and YNNKEL (reference sequence). V lost 1 base to trimming and J lost 1 base, with 10 bases between them. The CDR3 extends over 15 amino acids. The CDR3 DNA sequence: TGTGCCAGCAGCCAAGGATCCTCAGTTAACTATGGCTACACCTTC. Amino acids: CASSQGSSVNYGYTF.

The chain links TRBV7-2 to TRBJ1-5; D gene uncertain. CDR1 and CDR2 (germline): SGHTA, FQGNSA. This CDR3 spans 15 amino acids. The V end lost 1 base, the J end lost 0 bases, and 7 bases lay between the germline ends. This CDR3 is CASSLGEFSNQPQHF. The CDR3 DNA is TGTGCCAGCAGCTTAGGGGAGTTTAGCAATCAGCCCCAGCATTTT.

The gene calls are TRBV5-1 and TRBJ2-7; 7 bases are a match to TRBD2. Germline V gene lookup returns CDR1 SGHRS and CDR2 YFSETQ. The ends lost 4 bases at V and 0 bases at J; junction bases unmatched: 4. The CDR3 has 14 amino acids. This CDR3 is CASSLSGNSYEQYF. In nucleotides, the CDR3 is TGCGCCAGCAGCCTAAGCGGGAACTCCTACGAGCAGTACTTC.

The gene calls are TRBV2 and TRBJ2-6; 10 positions agree with TRBD1. The CDR3 runs to 16 residues. Germline CDR1 reads SNHLY; CDR2 reads FYNNEI. J lost 4 bases, V lost 7 bases, and 7 bases had no gene match. CDR3 in amino acids: CASTGTGASGANVLTF. Here the CDR3 DNA reads TGTGCCAGCACCGGGACAGGGGCTTCCGGGGCCAACGTCCTGACTTTC. Full variable domain (rest looked up from reference TRBV2 and TRBJ2-6): EPEVTQTPSHQVTQMGQEVILRCVPISNHLYFYWYRQILGQKVEFLVSFYNNEISEKSEIFDDQFSVERPDGSNFTLKIRSTKLEDSAMYFCASTGTGASGANVLTFGAGSRLTVL.

This chain joins TRBV24-1 and TRBJ2-7; 10 positions match TRBD1. The CDR3 is 15 residues long. Trimming removed 4 bases from V and 4 bases from J; junction bases left unmatched: 6. Per germline, CDR1 KGHDR and CDR2 SFDVKD. The DNA of the CDR3 is TGTGCCACCAGTGAGCGGACAGGGGGGAAATACGAGCAGTACTTC. Translating gives CATSERTGGKYEQYF.